These T cell receptor beta chains were read from a single sample in a study of regulatory T cells in long-lasting Graves disease. From the multiplex PCR reads, TCRdb called clonotypes with MiXCR, one entry per CDR3 protein. The table lists 430,000 or so distinct CDR3 sequences, around 20% of them singletons, with about 13% in the top ten. The source was peripheral blood mononuclear cells (PBMCs), collected when the disease was refractory, from a patient treated with antithyroid drugs. These TCRs come from a female donor with Graves disease. Each CDR3 is given with its conserved first and last residue. The D gene is left open where the match is weak.

cdr3_length	d_call	v_call	j_call	cdr3_aa
13	NA	TRBV7-3	TRBJ1-2	CASSLGAGLGYTF
14	TRBD2	TRBV11-1	TRBJ2-5	CASSPLAAQETQYF
17	TRBD1	TRBV2	TRBJ2-5	CASRGVRTGVSLETQYF
17	NA	TRBV19	TRBJ1-5	CASSIWEGLRSNQPQHF
14	NA	TRBV29-1	TRBJ1-4	CSVEVGTGNEKLFF
13	NA	TRBV12-3/TRBV12-4	TRBJ2-7	CASSSGPYYEQYF
13	NA	TRBV27	TRBJ1-4	CASSSRDREKLFF
15	NA	TRBV28	TRBJ2-5	CASSFNSPPVETQYF
15	TRBD1	TRBV5-1	TRBJ2-5	CASSLDRQGGETQYF
15	NA	TRBV10-3	TRBJ1-6	CAISARGSYNSPLHF
14	TRBD2	TRBV6-9	TRBJ2-1	CASSYRRTSGTEFF
13	TRBD1	TRBV28	TRBJ2-1	CASRGDRLSEQFF
15	NA	TRBV2	TRBJ1-1	CASRQPQTVNTEAFF
14	NA	TRBV11-2	TRBJ1-1	CASSRPQVNTEAFF
12	NA	TRBV12-3/TRBV12-4	TRBJ2-4	CASSTGVDIQYF
17	TRBD2	TRBV20-1	TRBJ2-3	CSASVGTSGAGPDTQYF
15	TRBD2	TRBV5-4	TRBJ2-3	CASSSGLAATDTQYF
15	TRBD2	TRBV6-1	TRBJ2-2	CATKRVAGNTGELFF
16	TRBD2	TRBV4-2	TRBJ2-7	CASSEAGLAGGYEQYF
14	NA	TRBV5-1	TRBJ2-5	CASSRRGGRETQYF
15	NA	TRBV27	TRBJ2-7	CASRATLGTTYEQYF
14	TRBD2	TRBV20-1	TRBJ2-1	CSAPGLARYNEQFF
15	NA	TRBV30	TRBJ2-6	CAWSRGSSGANVLTF
16	NA	TRBV28	TRBJ1-5	CASSLFSVRLPQPQHF
11	NA	TRBV30	TRBJ2-7	CAWSGIYEQYF
15	TRBD2	TRBV28	TRBJ2-7	CASSSRTSGSHEQYF
16	NA	TRBV3-1	TRBJ2-2	CASSQGPRGSTGELFF
12	NA	TRBV20-1	TRBJ2-7	CSADDRSYEQYF
13	TRBD2	TRBV2	TRBJ2-7	CASQTSGDYEQYF
16	TRBD1	TRBV7-9	TRBJ1-2	CASSLNDRGANYGYAF
12	NA	TRBV2	TRBJ2-7	CASTSETYEQYF
12	TRBD1	TRBV30	TRBJ2-7	CACSRDRTGLYF
17	NA	TRBV7-3	TRBJ1-1	CANSLNPPGGQRTEAFF
16	NA	TRBV15	TRBJ1-4	CATSRVGGATNEKLFF
12	TRBD1	TRBV30	TRBJ1-1	CAWSSTGNEAFF
17	TRBD1	TRBV5-1	TRBJ2-1	CASSLASRAGGYNEQFF
16	TRBD1	TRBV28	TRBJ1-1	CASSFSSTGVNTEAFF
16	TRBD1	TRBV29-1	TRBJ2-2	CSVVLPGQTLGGELFF
15	NA	TRBV18	TRBJ2-7	CASSPLVTSSYEQYF
16	TRBD2	TRBV20-1	TRBJ2-5	CSARERTSGWKETQYF
18	NA	TRBV25-1	TRBJ2-7	CASSESIGGGQGLYEQYF
16	TRBD1	TRBV28	TRBJ1-2	CASSGPAGGRNYGYTF